This paragraph covers one T cell receptor beta chain sequence. Sequencing was performed with immunoSEQ multiplex PCR; in TCRdb, only in-frame clones are kept and a portion is missing. The data contain about 230,000 clones, more than 80% of them seen just once; the ten biggest clones take up around 7%. This record belongs to a study of blood T cell repertoires in COVID-19. V was pared by 1 base and J by 4 bases, with 10 bases between. This CDR3 region has 14 residues. Germline CDR1 reads LGHDT; CDR2 reads YNNKEL (reference sequence). The J gene is TRBJ2-5, the V gene TRBV3-1 (or the pseudogene TRBV3-2), with TRBD2 as a possible D gene (7 bases). This clonotype was sampled from a woman older than 75 with COVID-19, enrolled during active disease. Sequencing was performed on peripheral blood. CDR3 loop: CASSQAAGAETQYF. CDR3 coding DNA: TGTGCCAGCAGCCAAGCGGCGGGGGCAGAGACCCAGTACTTC.